The clone carrying this TCR beta chain was recorded only once. What it recognizes is unknown. This specimen comes from a study of a mutant IDH1 vaccine in newly diagnosed glioma. Study-wide background: Vaccination started 4-6 weeks after radiotherapy alone, or with temozolomide cycles. Treated individuals were about 60% male and roughly 40% female, averaging approximately 40 years of age.

This CDR3 spans 14 amino acids. CDR1 is KGHSH, CDR2 LQKENI, per germline. Trimming pared 5 bases from V and 8 bases from J, leaving 16 bases between. The protocol was immunoSEQ multiplex PCR, while the TCRdb copy is restricted to in-frame clones and leaves out a portion. The sample carries under 40,000 clones, around 82% recorded once. Noted time point: week 47, end of study. Each dose of the vaccine consisted of 300 ug of mutant IDH1 20-mer peptide, with topical imiquimod. The V call is TRBV18, the J call TRBJ2-1; TRBD2 might be the D (5 bases). This clonotype was sampled from a young man with glioma. The sequencing used PBMCs, collected from a glioma patient whose treatment included an IDH1 peptide vaccine. CDR3 sequence reads: CASSVIYSRDEQFF. As DNA, the CDR3 is TGTGCCAGCTCAGTGATTTATTCGCGGGATGAGCAGTTCTTC.